A selection of T cell receptor beta chains follows, all from one sample in a study of blood T cells in healthy people across ages. TCRdb re-called the 5' RACE reads with MiXCR, one entry per CDR3 protein. The sample shows over 600,000 distinct CDR3 sequences, approximately 40% of them seen only once. The sequenced material came from blood. The source of these receptors is a man at least 80 years old in good health. Each CDR3 is given with its conserved first and last residue. A D gene is named only where the DNA matches it firmly. Some rows have no size entry. The others give once, few or many, or a class for an expanded clone.

>.|TRBV12-3/TRBV12-4|TRBJ1-2|.
CASSFSSQGNYGYTF
TGTGCCAGCAGTTTTTCCTCACAGGGAAACTATGGCTACACCTTC
>many|TRBV15|TRBJ2-4|.
CATTEESLTTKNIQYF
TGTGCCACCACCGAGGAGAGTTTGACAACCAAAAACATTCAGTACTTC
>.|TRBV20-1|TRBJ2-7|TRBD2
CSASDSGTAGVNEQYF
TGCAGTGCTAGCGACTCCGGAACAGCGGGAGTTAATGAGCAGTACTTC
>few|TRBV7-3|TRBJ2-3|TRBD2
CASGLAGSDTQYF
TGTGCCAGCGGACTAGCGGGTTCAGATACGCAGTATTTT
>.|TRBV6-2/TRBV6-3|TRBJ1-5|.
CASRWDSNQPQHF
TGTGCCAGCAGATGGGACTCCAATCAGCCCCAGCATTTT
>.|TRBV20-1|TRBJ2-5|TRBD2
CSAPQAPGLAGELLVETQYF
TGCAGTGCCCCCCAAGCCCCGGGACTAGCGGGGGAGCTACTAGTAGAGACCCAGTACTTC
>.|TRBV2|TRBJ2-4|.
CASSRTAAKNIQYF
TGTGCCAGCAGTAGGACTGCAGCCAAAAACATTCAGTACTTC
>.|TRBV5-1|TRBJ2-3|TRBD1
CASSTRGLRTDTQYF
TGCGCCAGCAGCACCAGGGGGCTTCGCACAGATACGCAGTATTTT
>few|TRBV27|TRBJ2-1|TRBD1
CASSSLDRGSYNEQFF
TGTGCCAGCAGTTCTTTGGACAGGGGTTCTTACAATGAGCAGTTCTTC
>.|TRBV14|TRBJ1-2|TRBD1
CATRGLSGYTF
TGTGCTACCAGGGGGCTGAGTGGCTACACCTTC
>.|TRBV21-1|TRBJ2-3|.
CASSSRQEQDGGGCCTDTQYF
TGTGCCAGCAGCTCCCGACAGGAACAAGACGGGGGCGGGTGCTGCACAGATACGCAGTATTTT
>.|TRBV10-3|TRBJ2-3|.
CAISYAGFSSTDTQYF
TGCGCCATCAGTTACGCAGGGTTTTCAAGCACAGATACGCAGTATTTT
>few|TRBV6-2/TRBV6-3|TRBJ2-3|TRBD2
CASRGLAGGPIDTQYF
TGTGCCAGCAGAGGACTAGCGGGAGGGCCTATAGATACGCAGTATTTT
>.|TRBV6-2/TRBV6-3|TRBJ2-5|.
CASSSQVLRGETQYF
TGTGCCAGCAGTTCCCAGGTCCTGAGAGGAGAGACCCAGTACTTC
>.|TRBV2|TRBJ1-1|.
CASSLRVLNTEAFF
TGTGCCAGCAGTTTGAGGGTATTGAACACTGAAGCTTTCTTT
>.|TRBV20-1|TRBJ2-7|.
CSARQGPSYEQYF
TGCAGTGCTAGACAGGGGCCCTCCTACGAGCAGTACTTC
>few|TRBV6-2/TRBV6-3|TRBJ1-1|.
CASSRGAVLNTEAFF
TGTGCCAGCAGCAGAGGGGCCGTGCTGAACACTGAAGCTTTCTTT
>many|TRBV20-1|TRBJ1-5|.
CSASGRGTYQPQHF
TGCAGTGCTAGCGGAAGAGGTACTTATCAGCCCCAGCATTTT
>.|TRBV6-2/TRBV6-3|TRBJ2-5|.
CASSWNLDSEQYF
TGTGCCAGCAGTTGGAATCTGGACAGTGAGCAGTACTTC
>few|TRBV20-1|TRBJ2-7|TRBD2
CSAWTSGVYEQYF
TGCAGTGCTTGGACTAGCGGGGTTTACGAGCAGTACTTC
>.|TRBV11-2|TRBJ2-3|.
CASRDGGRTDTQYF
TGTGCCAGCAGGGACGGGGGTCGCACAGATACGCAGTATTTT
>.|TRBV20-1|TRBJ2-7|.
CSAPRRESSYEQYF
TGCAGTGCCCCCCGAAGGGAGAGCTCCTACGAGCAGTACTTC
>many|TRBV7-6|TRBJ2-7|.
CASSARKGGLGYEQYF
TGTGCCAGCAGCGCCCGAAAAGGGGGGCTAGGATACGAGCAGTACTTC
>.|TRBV4-1|TRBJ2-7|.
CASSQSGPPYEQYF
TGCGCCAGCAGCCAGTCCGGGCCTCCCTACGAGCAGTACTTC
>.|TRBV15|TRBJ2-5|.
CATSRDGGGETQYF
TGTGCCACCAGCAGAGATGGGGGTGGAGAGACCCAGTACTTC
>.|TRBV4-3|TRBJ1-5|.
CASSQDRVSNQPQHF
TGCGCCAGCAGCCAAGACAGAGTCAGCAATCAGCCCCAGCATTTT
>few|TRBV27|TRBJ2-7|.
CASSLWGAEQYF
TGTGCCAGCAGTTTATGGGGAGCCGAGCAGTACTTC
>.|TRBV25-1|TRBJ2-3|.
CASTKEGLPDTQYF
TGTGCCAGCACGAAAGAGGGACTCCCAGATACGCAGTATTTT
>few|TRBV30|TRBJ2-3|.
CAWVKWDTQYF
TGTGCCTGGGTAAAGTGGGATACGCAGTATTTT
>few|TRBV7-9|TRBJ2-3|.
CASSLGGRGPTDTQYF
TGTGCCAGCAGCTTAGGTGGCAGGGGACCCACAGATACGCAGTATTTT
>once|TRBV20-1|TRBJ2-7|TRBD1
CSAAGTGISEQYF
TGCAGTGCTGCCGGGACAGGGATAAGCGAGCAGTACTTC
>few|TRBV7-2|TRBJ2-3|.
CASSLGPDTDTQYF
TGTGCCAGCAGCTTAGGACCCGACACAGATACGCAGTATTTT
>.|TRBV10-3|TRBJ2-1|TRBD2
CAISRTSGAGGNEQFF
TGTGCCATCAGTCGGACTAGCGGGGCCGGAGGCAATGAGCAGTTCTTC
>.|TRBV3-1|TRBJ2-2|TRBD2
CASSQEALAGGLNTGELFF
TGTGCCAGCAGCCAAGAAGCCCTAGCGGGGGGCTTGAACACCGGGGAGCTGTTTTTT
>.|TRBV2|TRBJ1-2|.
CASQRGDNYGYTF
TGTGCCAGCCAGAGGGGGGACAACTATGGCTACACCTTC
>.|TRBV30|TRBJ2-7|TRBD2
CAWSERSSGSEQYF
TGTGCCTGGAGTGAACGGTCTAGCGGGAGCGAGCAGTACTTC
>.|TRBV7-2|TRBJ1-2|TRBD1
CASSPPPGQIINYGYTF
TGTGCCAGCAGCCCCCCCCCGGGACAGATCATTAACTATGGCTACACCTTC
>few|TRBV24-1|TRBJ2-3|.
CATSSDNTDTQYF
TGTGCCACCAGTTCAGACAACACAGATACGCAGTATTTT
>.|TRBV15|TRBJ2-5|TRBD2
CATSRDITSAQETQYF
TGTGCCACCAGCAGAGATATCACTAGCGCCCAAGAGACCCAGTACTTC
>.|TRBV6-1|TRBJ2-4|.
CASSEIETVGAKNIQYF
TGTGCCAGCAGTGAAATAGAGACAGTTGGGGCCAAAAACATTCAGTACTTC
>.|TRBV5-1|TRBJ2-7|TRBD1
CASSTGQVDYEQYF
TGCGCCAGCAGCACGGGACAGGTAGACTACGAGCAGTACTTC
>.|TRBV6-2/TRBV6-3|TRBJ2-1|.
CASTQGGGGNKEQFF
TGTGCCAGCACACAGGGTGGGGGGGGCAACAAGGAGCAGTTCTTC